The 27 T cell receptor beta chains presented below share a single source sample, sequenced in a study of long-term antiretroviral therapy in people with HIV. The assay, immunoSEQ v3.0, was run at survey level. Repertoires were generated with immunoSEQ multiplex PCR, while TCRdb's copy carries only in-frame clones and drops some. Of around 25,000 clones listed, 83% are singletons. The sequencing here drew on unsorted PBMCs, taken 3 years after starting antiretroviral therapy. The receptors derive from a young man with HIV.

The chain is built from TRBV11-2 and TRBJ2-7; no clear D. CDR1 is SGHAT, CDR2 FQNNGV, per germline. Trimming removed 5 bases at V and 4 bases at J, with 9 bases between. The CDR3 consists of 12 residues. In DNA, the CDR3 is TGTGCCAGCAGCATAAACGCGTACGAGCAGTACGTC. Translated, it gives CASSINAYEQYV.

V and J are TRBV6-5 and TRBJ2-2; D is possibly TRBD2 (7 bases). With 5 bases removed from V and 7 bases from J, the gap between germline ends came to 17 bases. The CDR3 sequence is 15 residues long. Germline lookup yields CDR1 MNHEY and CDR2 SVGAGI. CDR3 residues: CASSLGGEGGGELFF. The CDR3 coding sequence is TGTGCCAGCAGTCTGGGGGGGGAAGGGGGCGGGGAGCTGTTTTTT.

This sequence joins TRBV28 and TRBJ2-1, with D possibly matching TRBD1 (6 bases). Germline V gene lookup returns CDR1 MDHEN and CDR2 SYDVKM. CDR3 length: 16 amino acids. The V end was cut by 6 bases, the J end by 0 bases, with 15 bases between. This CDR3 is CASSPRGLISYNEQFF. CDR3 DNA sequence: TGTGCCAGCAGCCCCAGGGGTCTTATCTCCTACAATGAGCAGTTCTTC.

V and J are TRBV10-2 and TRBJ2-1; TRBD1 matches at 7 bases. V lost 7 bases, J lost 11 bases, and 5 bases stayed unmatched. Germline lookup yields CDR1 WSHSY and CDR2 SAAADI. The CDR3 contains 11 residues. The CDR3 reads CASTSGGKQFF. The DNA of the CDR3 is TGCGCCAGCACCTCAGGGGGAAAGCAGTTCTTC.

The J gene is TRBJ1-2, the V gene TRBV5-4; TRBD1 aligns across 10 bases. Germline V lookup: CDR1 SGHNT, CDR2 YYREEE (reference sequence). The J segment lost 13 bases and the V segment lost 4 bases, leaving 10 bases of the junction unmatched. The CDR3 is 13 residues long. CDR3 protein: CASSLQGQGFSTF. Written as DNA, the CDR3 is TGTGCCAGCAGCCTCCAGGGACAGGGGTTCTCCACCTTC.

This chain joins TRBV19 and TRBJ1-1, with D tentatively TRBD1 (5 bases). CDR1 and CDR2 (germline): LNHDA, SQIVND (reference sequence). This CDR3 spans 15 amino acids. V gave up 0 bases and J gave up 0 bases, with 8 bases separating them. CDR3 region: CASSIEAGLNTEAFF. Here the CDR3 DNA reads TGTGCCAGTAGTATAGAAGCAGGGTTGAACACTGAAGCTTTCTTT.

The CDR3 region is CASSDRRGGYTQYF. Here the CDR3 DNA reads TGTGCCAGCAGCGACAGACGTGGGGGATATACGCAGTATTTT. This sequence joins TRBV11-3 and TRBJ2-3, with D tentatively TRBD1 or TRBD2 (5 bases each). The CDR3 extends over 14 amino acids. V gave up 5 bases and J gave up 7 bases, with 16 bases separating them. Per germline, CDR1 SGHNT and CDR2 YENEEA.

V and J are TRBV5-6 and TRBJ2-7; TRBD1 is a possible D gene (5 bases). CDR1 is SGHDT, CDR2 YYEEEE, per germline. The CDR3 sequence is 14 residues long. V was shortened by 0 bases and J by 0 bases, with 7 bases between the two germline ends. In DNA, the CDR3 is TGTGCCAGCAGCTTGGATCAGGGCTCCTACGAGCAGTACTTC. This gives the protein CASSLDQGSYEQYF.

This chain connects TRBV5-1 to TRBJ1-2; 7 nucleotides line up with TRBD1. After removal of 1 base from V and 2 bases from J, the junction contained 8 bases not matched to a gene. CDR1 and CDR2 from the germline V gene are SGHRS and YFSETQ. This CDR3 comprises 16 residues. CDR3 amino acids: CASSLNPGTVNYGYTF. The CDR3 nucleotides are TGCGCCAGCAGCTTGAACCCCGGGACAGTAAACTATGGCTACACCTTC.

V is TRBV2 and J is TRBJ1-5; perhaps TRBD1 as D (5 bases). Between the trimmed V and J ends, which lost 6 bases and 7 bases, there was a span of 10 bases. The CDR3 is 12 residues long. Germline V gives CDR1 SNHLY, CDR2 FYNNEI. The CDR3 sequence is CASSRDQQPQHF. The DNA of the CDR3 is TGTGCCAGCAGCCGGGACCAGCAGCCCCAGCATTTT. Full variable domain (rest looked up from reference TRBV2 and TRBJ1-5): EPEVTQTPSHQVTQMGQEVILRCVPISNHLYFYWYRQILGQKVEFLVSFYNNEISEKSEIFDDQFSVERPDGSNFTLKIRSTKLEDSAMYFCASSRDQQPQHFGDGTRLSIL.

The chain carries TRBV6-4 and TRBJ2-3; a possible D gene is TRBD2 (5 bases). Germline lookup yields CDR1 MRHNA and CDR2 SNTAGT. Trimming shortened V by 3 bases and J by 4 bases, and 8 bases separated the two germline ends. This CDR3 spans 13 amino acids. CDR3 region: CASSEERADTQYF. For the CDR3, the DNA is TGTGCCAGCAGTGAAGAGAGGGCAGATACGCAGTATTTT.

This chain links TRBV11-2 with TRBJ1-2, with 11 bases lining up with TRBD1. The germline CDR1 and CDR2 sequences are SGHAT and FQNNGV. Unmatched junction bases numbered 5, after V lost 1 base and J lost 4 bases. The CDR3 is 16 amino acids. The CDR3 is CASSLGRTGGLYGYTF. DNA for the CDR3: TGTGCCAGCAGCTTAGGGCGGACAGGGGGCCTCTATGGCTACACCTTC. The full variable domain, its missing parts supplied by reference TRBV11-2 and TRBJ1-2, is EAGVAQSPRYKIIEKRQSVAFWCNPISGHATLYWYQQILGQGPKLLIQFQNNGVVDDSQLPKDRFSAERLKGVDSTLKIQPAKLEDSAVYLCASSLGRTGGLYGYTFGSGTRLTVV.

This chain uses TRBV2 with TRBJ2-7; 7 nucleotides match TRBD1. The CDR3 runs 14 residues. The germline gives CDR1 SNHLY, CDR2 FYNNEI. The V segment lost 4 bases and the J segment 3 bases; nucleotides outside the gene matches: 6. The CDR3 bases are TGTGCCAGCAGTGCGGGACAGACTATCTACGAGCAGTACTTC. Its translation is CASSAGQTIYEQYF.

V is TRBV9 and J is TRBJ2-3; D unclear. The CDR3 is 15 residues long. V shed 0 bases and J shed 1 base, with 9 bases lying between them. The germline gives CDR1 SGDLS, CDR2 YYNGEE. The CDR3 DNA reads as TGTGCCAGCAGCGTAGAGGGAATCCGCACAGATACGCAGTATTTT. Amino acid sequence: CASSVEGIRTDTQYF.

The V gene is TRBV13, the J gene TRBJ1-2, with no clear D. CDR1 PRHDT and CDR2 FYEKMQ come from the germline V gene (reference sequence). The germline V and J ends were trimmed by 0 bases and 3 bases, with 11 bases remaining between them. The length of the CDR3 is 15 residues. CDR3 sequence reads: CASSLGLPRDYGYTF. The DNA of the CDR3 is TGTGCCAGCAGCTTAGGATTGCCCCGGGACTATGGCTACACCTTC. Complete variable domain (other parts from reference TRBV13 and TRBJ1-2): AAGVIQSPRHLIKEKRETATLKCYPIPRHDTVYWYQQGPGQDPQFLISFYEKMQSDKGSIPDRFSAQQFSDYHSELNMSSLELGDSALYFCASSLGLPRDYGYTFGSGTRLTVV.

The chain recombines TRBV14 with TRBJ1-3; D uncertain. CDR1 and CDR2 from the germline V gene are SGHDN and FVKESK. Trimming took off 2 bases at V and 1 base at J, with 12 bases between the two ends. This CDR3 has 16 amino acids. The CDR3 here is CASSQRLLRSGNTIYF. CDR3 coding DNA: TGTGCCAGCAGCCAAAGACTTCTAAGATCTGGAAACACCATATATTTT.

Comment on this clone: Within the sample, other DNA sequences also encode this same CDR3. The rearrangement joins TRBV6-5 to TRBJ2-4; D is unclear. CDR1 MNHEY and CDR2 SVGAGI come from the germline V gene. The CDR3 spans 16 residues. Trimming cost V 0 bases and J 0 bases, with 9 bases left between them. In DNA, the CDR3 is TGTGCCAGCAGTTACTCGGGTCTGGCAGCCAAAAACATTCAGTACTTC. Translating gives CASSYSGLAAKNIQYF.

This sequence joins TRBV6-5 and TRBJ2-5, with D maybe TRBD2 (6 bases). V gave up 6 bases and J gave up 3 bases, with 14 bases separating them. The germline gives CDR1 MNHEY, CDR2 SVGAGI. The CDR3 is made up of 14 amino acids. CDR3 loop: CASRLGTQKETQYF. DNA for the CDR3: TGTGCCAGCAGGCTCGGGACTCAAAAAGAGACCCAGTACTTC.

The genes are TRBV5-5 and TRBJ1-5; D ambiguous. Germline V gene data show CDR1 as SGHKS and CDR2 as YYEKEE (reference sequence). The CDR3 sequence is 13 residues long. The ends were cut back, 3 bases at V and 6 bases at J, with 10 bases in the middle. The CDR3 DNA reads as TGTGCCAGCAGCTCGAACGTGATTCAGCCCCAGCATTTT. As protein: CASSSNVIQPQHF.

The chain is built from TRBV7-2 and TRBJ2-2, with 7 bases aligning to TRBD2. V gave up 0 bases and J gave up 7 bases; unmatched junction bases: 5. CDR3 length: 15 residues. The V gene's germline CDR1 is SGHTA and CDR2 FQGNSA. CDR3 DNA sequence: TGTGCCAGCAGCTTAGCGGGGGGGTATAACGGGGAGCTGTTTTTT. Translation: CASSLAGGYNGELFF.

This chain links TRBV2 with TRBJ2-6, with 7 bases lining up with TRBD1. The CDR3 loop spans 15 amino acids. CDR1 SNHLY and CDR2 FYNNEI come from the germline V gene. The V gene end was trimmed by 6 bases and the J gene end by 2 bases; junction bases not matched to a gene: 4. In DNA, the CDR3 is TGTGCCAGCAGGCCCACAGGGGCTGGGGCCAACGTCCTGACTTTC. The encoded protein is CASRPTGAGANVLTF.

This chain uses TRBV7-2 with TRBJ1-1, with a weak D call TRBD1 (5 bases). The CDR3 sequence is 16 residues long. Trimming cost V 5 bases and J 1 base, with 17 bases left between them. Germline loops: CDR1 SGHTA, CDR2 FQGNSA. CDR3 region: CASSQGLDRPNTEAFF. The CDR3 nucleotides read TGTGCCAGCAGCCAAGGGCTAGACAGACCGAACACTGAAGCTTTCTTT.

The CDR3 spells CASSDLGMAATNEKLFF. CDR3 DNA sequence: TGTGCCAGCAGTGACCTCGGGATGGCCGCAACTAATGAAAAACTGTTTTTT. V and J are TRBV2 and TRBJ1-4, with D uncertain. Germline CDR1 is SNHLY and CDR2 is FYNNEI. This CDR3 is built from 17 residues. Trimming cost V 3 bases and J 0 bases, with 14 bases left between them.

This sequence joins TRBV6-1 and TRBJ1-2; the match to TRBD1 covers 9 bases. Germline-derived CDR1 and CDR2 are MNHNS and SASEGT. With 0 bases clipped from V and 4 bases from J, the junction kept 3 bases outside the gene matches. The CDR3 has 15 residues. The CDR3 DNA is TGTGCCAGCAGTGAAGCGCCGGACAGGGGCTATGGCTACACCTTC. It translates to CASSEAPDRGYGYTF.

This rearrangement joins TRBV6-6 to TRBJ1-2; 7 bases align to TRBD1. The CDR3 length is 14 residues. CDR1 is MNHNY, CDR2 SVGAGI, per germline (reference sequence). V shed 10 bases, J shed 2 bases, and the junction held 10 bases outside the gene matches. CDR3 in amino acids: CATLPRQGNYGYTF. The DNA for the CDR3 is TGTGCCACCCTCCCCCGACAGGGAAACTATGGCTACACCTTC.

The CDR3 coding sequence is TGTGCCAGCAGGACCCACAATGAGCAGTTCTTC. Translated, it gives CASRTHNEQFF. V and J are TRBV6-1 and TRBJ2-1; no reliable D call. This CDR3 has 11 residues. The V and J ends lost 6 bases and 5 bases respectively, with 5 bases between them. Germline CDR1 reads MNHNS; CDR2 reads SASEGT.

J is TRBJ2-1 and V is TRBV5-1; D perhaps matches TRBD1 (6 bases). The CDR3 extends over 14 amino acids. Trimming took off 2 bases at V and 6 bases at J, with 12 bases between the two ends. The germline gives CDR1 SGHRS, CDR2 YFSETQ. CDR3 nucleotide sequence: TGCGCCAGCAGCTTTACAGGGCCTTCCAATGAGCAGTTCTTC. This codes for CASSFTGPSNEQFF.